This T cell receptor beta chain is from a study of radiation and T cells in renal cell carcinoma. In this sample, this clone turned up a few times. Its specificity is unknown. Time point defined: blood 4 weeks post-SBRT, at nephrectomy. Noted treatment: 15 Gy SBRT to primary tumor, nephrectomy 4 weeks later. Nephrectomy followed 15 Gy stereotactic body radiation by 4 weeks. After SBRT, blood was collected at 2 and 4 weeks, plus baseline. This renal cell carcinoma was of the clear cell type. Clones were read by immunoSEQ multiplex PCR, and TCRdb kept only the in-frame ones, dropping some. The profile covers fewer than 200,000 clones, with about 87% appearing a single time and approximately 11% taken by the ten largest. Germline lookup yields CDR1 LNHDA and CDR2 SQIVND (reference sequence). V was trimmed by 8 bases and J by 1 base, leaving 14 bases between them. This CDR3 spans 14 amino acids. Findings and caveats of the study: In blood, top tumor clones expanded by 2 weeks, shrinking by 4.

The sample was blood, taken from a patient whose treatment included radiotherapy and nephrectomy. The chain uses TRBV19 and TRBJ1-1; tentative D call: TRBD1 (5 bases). The source of this sequence is a woman in her 50s with renal cell carcinoma. CDR3 DNA sequence: TGTGCCAGTTGTTTTCAGGGAACGAACACTGAAGCTTTCTTT. Amino acids: CASCFQGTNTEAFF.